What follows are 13 T cell receptor beta chains derived from one specimen sequenced in a study of beta chain features in type 1 diabetes. Isolated RNA was reverse transcribed in full, so expressed TCRB transcripts were sequenced. The protocol was immunoSEQ multiplex PCR, while the TCRdb copy is restricted to in-frame clones and leaves out a portion. The sample lists about 900,000 clones; roughly 17% were seen once. Sequencing was performed on naive CD4+ T cells from blood. These receptors all come from a woman aged 18 to 35 in good health.

Worth noting for this clone: Other DNA variants within this sample encode the same CDR3. The chain is built from TRBV11-2 and TRBJ2-1; D is undetermined. Trimming pared 1 base from V and 5 bases from J, leaving 6 bases between. Germline loops: CDR1 SGHAT, CDR2 FQNNGV. The CDR3 contains 13 residues. The CDR3, as DNA: TGTGCCAGCAGCTTAGGGCTGGACAATGAGCAGTTCTTC. Amino acids: CASSLGLDNEQFF.

A few counts support this clone. The chain joins TRBV7-3 to TRBJ2-3, with D possibly matching TRBD2 (6 bases). The germline V gene has CDR1 SGHTA and CDR2 FQGTGA. The CDR3 spans 15 residues. Trimming left V 3 bases short and J 2 bases short, with 12 bases between. For the CDR3, the DNA is TGTGCCAGCAGCTTTAGCGGTGCCCTCACAGATACGCAGTATTTT. Protein: CASSFSGALTDTQYF.

This sequence joins TRBV11-2 and TRBJ1-5; D is undetermined. Per the germline V gene, CDR1 is SGHAT and CDR2 is FQNNGV. The CDR3 length is 12 residues. V shed 4 bases and J shed 9 bases, with 10 bases lying between them. CDR3: CASSSPGRPQHF. In nucleotides, the CDR3 is TGTGCCAGCAGCTCCCCCGGGCGGCCCCAGCATTTT.

This clone appeared a few times. V and J are TRBV10-1 and TRBJ2-1; TRBD1 matches 8 bases. J was trimmed by 4 bases and V by 8 bases; bases with no gene match: 1. The V gene's germline CDR1 is WNHNN and CDR2 SYGVQD (reference sequence). This CDR3 is 12 amino acids long. CDR3 sequence (DNA): TGCGCCAGCGGGGACAGGTACAATGAGCAGTTCTTC. Translating it yields CASGDRYNEQFF.

The chain is built from TRBV7-6 and TRBJ2-1, with 13 positions matching TRBD2. V lost 5 bases to trimming and J lost 7 bases; unmatched junction nucleotides: 5. The length of the CDR3 is 15 residues. Germline CDR1 SGHVS, CDR2 FNYEAQ. The CDR3 nucleotides read TGTGCCAGCAGCGTCACTAGCGGGAGGGGTAATGAGCAGTTCTTC. Its protein product is CASSVTSGRGNEQFF.

The sample holds a few counts of this clone. V usage is TRBV7-9 and J usage is TRBJ2-1; 7 nucleotides line up with TRBD2. CDR3 length: 15 residues. The V gene's germline CDR1 is SEHNR and CDR2 FQNEAQ (reference sequence). V shed 5 bases and J 0 bases; nucleotides not matched to a gene: 4. The chain's CDR3 is CASSMTSLSYNEQFF. In DNA, the CDR3 is TGTGCCAGCAGCATGACTAGCCTCTCCTACAATGAGCAGTTCTTC.

This chain links TRBV18 with TRBJ2-7; the D gene is possibly TRBD2 (6 bases). Trimming cost V 2 bases and J 0 bases, with 11 bases left between them. The CDR3 loop spans 15 amino acids. Germline-derived CDR1 and CDR2 are KGHSH and LQKENI. CDR3 sequence: CASSPIGGGSYEQYF. For the CDR3, the DNA is TGTGCCAGCTCACCAATCGGGGGTGGCTCCTACGAGCAGTACTTC.

There are a few counts of this clone. The rearrangement links TRBV7-2 to TRBJ2-7; tentative D call: TRBD2 (6 bases). This CDR3 is built from 15 residues. Looked up from germline, CDR1 is SGHTA and CDR2 is FQGNSA. The germline V and J ends were trimmed by 6 bases and 1 base, with 16 bases remaining between them. The DNA of the CDR3 is TGTGCCAGCAGGGGGGGACCGTCCCGGTCCTACGAGCAGTACTTC. It codes for CASRGGPSRSYEQYF.

This clone was recorded a few times. The chain links TRBV7-2 to TRBJ1-5; D is unresolved. Trimming removed 5 bases from V and 5 bases from J, with 13 bases in between. CDR1 is SGHTA and CDR2 is FQGNSA in the germline V gene. The CDR3 covers 14 residues. The CDR3 bases are TGTGCCAGCAGCCGCCAGGTCGGAGATCAGCCCCAGCATTTT. Translating it yields CASSRQVGDQPQHF.

This clone was found a few times. V is TRBV10-3 and J is TRBJ2-7; D remains ambiguous. There are 15 residues in the CDR3. The V end was cut by 6 bases, the J end by 0 bases, with 15 bases between. From germline, CDR1 is ENHRY and CDR2 SYGVKD. CDR3 DNA: TGTGCCATCAGCATTGGAGACCCCAGCTCCTACGAGCAGTACTTC. Translated, it gives CAISIGDPSSYEQYF.

This clone has more than one count but fewer than ten. The V call is TRBV19, the J call TRBJ2-1; TRBD2 matches 7 bases. Trimming cost V 5 bases and J 3 bases; bases outside gene matches: 7. This CDR3 has 15 residues. Germline loops: CDR1 LNHDA, CDR2 SQIVND (reference sequence). The CDR3 reads CASSPWSSGYNEQFF. For the CDR3, the DNA is TGTGCCAGTAGTCCCTGGTCTAGCGGCTACAATGAGCAGTTCTTC.

This clone appeared a few times. The rearrangement joins TRBV5-5 to TRBJ2-5; TRBD1 agrees at 10 bases. Germline CDR1 SGHKS, CDR2 YYEKEE (reference sequence). V was pared by 4 bases and J by 5 bases, with 8 bases of the junction left unmatched. The CDR3 extends over 15 amino acids. CDR3 DNA sequence: TGTGCCAGCAGCCCAAGTGACAGGGGGCTGGAGACCCAGTACTTC. Translated: CASSPSDRGLETQYF.

The rearrangement joins TRBV2 to TRBJ2-5; 9 bases fit TRBD2. The CDR3 runs 15 residues. CDR1 is SNHLY and CDR2 is FYNNEI in the germline V gene. With V trimmed by 7 bases and J by 1 base, 7 bases remained unmatched. The CDR3 reads CASTRTSVSQETQYF. Here the CDR3 DNA reads TGTGCCAGCACCCGGACTAGCGTCAGCCAAGAGACCCAGTACTTC.